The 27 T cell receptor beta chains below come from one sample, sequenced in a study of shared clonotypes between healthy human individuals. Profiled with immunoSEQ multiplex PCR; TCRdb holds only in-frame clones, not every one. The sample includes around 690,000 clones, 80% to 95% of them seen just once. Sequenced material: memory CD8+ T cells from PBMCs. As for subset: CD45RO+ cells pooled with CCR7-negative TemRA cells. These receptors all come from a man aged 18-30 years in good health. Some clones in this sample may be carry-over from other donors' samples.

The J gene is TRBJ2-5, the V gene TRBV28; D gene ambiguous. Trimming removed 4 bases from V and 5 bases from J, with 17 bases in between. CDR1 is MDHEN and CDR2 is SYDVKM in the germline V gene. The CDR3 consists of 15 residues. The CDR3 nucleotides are TGTGCCAGCAGTTCCCGGGCCGGCCGGCACGAGACCCAGTACTTC. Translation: CASSSRAGRHETQYF.

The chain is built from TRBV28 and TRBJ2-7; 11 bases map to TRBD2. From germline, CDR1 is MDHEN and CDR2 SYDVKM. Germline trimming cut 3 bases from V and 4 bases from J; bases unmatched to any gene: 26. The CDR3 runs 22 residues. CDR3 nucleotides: TGTGCCAGCAGTTTCGGGGGCCGAACGCTAGCGGGAGGCCCAGACGAGATTTACGAGCAGTACTTC. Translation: CASSFGGRTLAGGPDEIYEQYF.

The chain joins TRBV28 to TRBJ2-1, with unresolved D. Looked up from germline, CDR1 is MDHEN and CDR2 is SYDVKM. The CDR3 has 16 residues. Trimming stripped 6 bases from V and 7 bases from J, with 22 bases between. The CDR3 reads CASSIWAITRQNEQFF. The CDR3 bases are TGTGCCAGCAGCATATGGGCCATTACACGCCAGAATGAGCAGTTCTTC.

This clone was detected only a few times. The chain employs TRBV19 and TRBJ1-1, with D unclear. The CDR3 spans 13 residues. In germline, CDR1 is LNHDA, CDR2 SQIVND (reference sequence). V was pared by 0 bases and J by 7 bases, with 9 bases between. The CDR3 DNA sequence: TGTGCCAGTAGTATAGATCGGGCGCGTGAAGCTTTCTTT. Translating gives CASSIDRAREAFF.

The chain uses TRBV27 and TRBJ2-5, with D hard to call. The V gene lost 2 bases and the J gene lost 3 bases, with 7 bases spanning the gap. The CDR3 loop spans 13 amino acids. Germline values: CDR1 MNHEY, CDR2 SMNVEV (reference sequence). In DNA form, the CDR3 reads TGTGCCAGCAGTTTAGGAGATGAAGAGACCCAGTACTTC. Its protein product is CASSLGDEETQYF.

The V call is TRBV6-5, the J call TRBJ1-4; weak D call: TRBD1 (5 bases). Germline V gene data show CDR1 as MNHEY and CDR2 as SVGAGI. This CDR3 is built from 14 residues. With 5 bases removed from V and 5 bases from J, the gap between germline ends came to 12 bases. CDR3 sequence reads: CASSPGSLNEKLFF. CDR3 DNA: TGTGCCAGCAGTCCAGGGAGCTTAAATGAAAAACTGTTTTTT.

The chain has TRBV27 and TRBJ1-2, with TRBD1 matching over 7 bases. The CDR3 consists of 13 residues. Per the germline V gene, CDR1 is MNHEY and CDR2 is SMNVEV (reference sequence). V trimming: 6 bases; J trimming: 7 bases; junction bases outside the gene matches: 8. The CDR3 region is CASSPTGRLGYTF. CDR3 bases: TGTGCCAGCAGCCCGACAGGGAGACTTGGCTACACCTTC.

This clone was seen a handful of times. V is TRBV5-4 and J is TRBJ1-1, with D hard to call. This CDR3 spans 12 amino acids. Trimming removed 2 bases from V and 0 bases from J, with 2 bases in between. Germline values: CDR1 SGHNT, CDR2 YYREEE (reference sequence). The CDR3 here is CASSFLNTEAFF. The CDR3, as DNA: TGTGCCAGCAGCTTCCTGAACACTGAAGCTTTCTTT. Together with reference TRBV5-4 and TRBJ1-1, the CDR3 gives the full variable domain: ETGVTQSPTHLIKTRGQQVTLRCSSQSGHNTVSWYQQALGQGPQFIFQYYREEENGRGNFPPRFSGLQFPNYSSELNVNALELDDSALYLCASSFLNTEAFFGQGTRLTVV.

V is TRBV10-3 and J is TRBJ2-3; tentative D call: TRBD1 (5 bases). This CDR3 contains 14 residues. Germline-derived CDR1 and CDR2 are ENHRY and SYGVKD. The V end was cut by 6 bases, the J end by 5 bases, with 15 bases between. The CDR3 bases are TGTGCCATCAGGACAACAGGAGTTGAAGATACGCAGTATTTT. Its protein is CAIRTTGVEDTQYF.

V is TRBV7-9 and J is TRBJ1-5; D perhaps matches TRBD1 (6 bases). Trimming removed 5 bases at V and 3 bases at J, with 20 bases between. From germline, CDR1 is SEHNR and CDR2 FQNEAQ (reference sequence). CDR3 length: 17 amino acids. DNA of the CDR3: TGTGCCAGCAGCCCGGGCGGGGGCCAGGCCTACAATCAGCCCCAGCATTTT. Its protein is CASSPGGGQAYNQPQHF.

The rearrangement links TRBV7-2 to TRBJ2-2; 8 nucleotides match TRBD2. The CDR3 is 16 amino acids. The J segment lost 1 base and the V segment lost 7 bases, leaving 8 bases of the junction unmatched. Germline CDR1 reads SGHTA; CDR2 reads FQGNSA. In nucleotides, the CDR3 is TGTGCCAGCAACCTTCTAGCGGGTTGGAACACCGGGGAGCTGTTTTTT. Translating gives CASNLLAGWNTGELFF.

CDR3 protein: CASSQEGGGRAGNEQFF. The CDR3 DNA follows: TGTGCCAGCAGCCAAGAGGGGGGCGGGAGGGCCGGAAATGAGCAGTTCTTC. The J gene is TRBJ2-1, the V gene TRBV4-2; TRBD2 matches at 9 bases. V was clipped by 0 bases and J by 7 bases; unmatched bases: 10. This CDR3 spans 17 amino acids. Germline lookup yields CDR1 LGHNA and CDR2 YNFKEQ.

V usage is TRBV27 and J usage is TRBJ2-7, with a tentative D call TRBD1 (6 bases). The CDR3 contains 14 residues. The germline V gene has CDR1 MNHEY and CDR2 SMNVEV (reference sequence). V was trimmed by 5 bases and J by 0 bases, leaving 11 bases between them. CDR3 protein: CASSLTGPSYEQYF. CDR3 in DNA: TGTGCCAGCAGTCTGACAGGACCCTCCTACGAGCAGTACTTC.

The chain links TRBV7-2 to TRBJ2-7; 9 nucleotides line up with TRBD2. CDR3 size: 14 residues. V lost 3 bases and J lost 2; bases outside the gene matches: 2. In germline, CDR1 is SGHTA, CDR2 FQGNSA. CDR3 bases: TGTGCCAGCAGCTTCGCTAGCGGGGCCTACGAGCAGTACTTC. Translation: CASSFASGAYEQYF.

As DNA, the CDR3 is TGTGCCAGCAGCCTTACCGGGAATACGAACACTGAAGCTTTCTTT. This codes for CASSLTGNTNTEAFF. The chain links TRBV14 to TRBJ1-1; no firm D call. V lost 4 bases and J lost 1, with 13 bases in between. Germline V gives CDR1 SGHDN, CDR2 FVKESK. The CDR3 spans 15 residues.

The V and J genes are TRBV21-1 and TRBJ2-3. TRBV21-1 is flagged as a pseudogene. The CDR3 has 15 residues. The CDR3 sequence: CASSPRPPVGDTQYF. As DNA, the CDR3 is TGTGCCAGCAGCCCCCGACCCCCGGTGGGAGATACGCAGTATTTT.

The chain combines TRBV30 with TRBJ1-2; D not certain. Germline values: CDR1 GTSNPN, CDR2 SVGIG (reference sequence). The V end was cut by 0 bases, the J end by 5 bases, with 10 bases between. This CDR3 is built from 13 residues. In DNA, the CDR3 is TGTGCCTGGAGTGTACTGTCGGCTTATGGCTACACCTTC. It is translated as CAWSVLSAYGYTF.

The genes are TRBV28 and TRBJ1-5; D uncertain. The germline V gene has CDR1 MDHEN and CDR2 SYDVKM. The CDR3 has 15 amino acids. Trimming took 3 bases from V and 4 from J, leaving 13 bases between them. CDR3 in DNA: TGTGCCAGCAGTTTGCTAGAGAGGGATAATCAGCCCCAGCATTTT. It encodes CASSLLERDNQPQHF.

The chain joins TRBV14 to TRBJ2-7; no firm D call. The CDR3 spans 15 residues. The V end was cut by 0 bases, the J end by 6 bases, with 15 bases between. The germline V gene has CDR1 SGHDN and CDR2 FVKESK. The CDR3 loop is CASSQDWRNALEQYF. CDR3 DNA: TGTGCCAGCAGCCAAGATTGGCGGAACGCCCTCGAGCAGTACTTC.

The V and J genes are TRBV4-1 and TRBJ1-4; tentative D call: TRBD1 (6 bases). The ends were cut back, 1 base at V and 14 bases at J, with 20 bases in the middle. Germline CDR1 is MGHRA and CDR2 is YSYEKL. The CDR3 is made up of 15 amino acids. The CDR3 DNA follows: TGCGCCAGCAGCCAAGCCGGGGGCATATTGTCTTATCTGTTTTTT. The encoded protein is CASSQAGGILSYLFF.

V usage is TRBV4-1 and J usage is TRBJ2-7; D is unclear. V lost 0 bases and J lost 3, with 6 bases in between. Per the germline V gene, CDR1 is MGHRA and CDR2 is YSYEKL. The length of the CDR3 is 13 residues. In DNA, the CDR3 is TGCGCCAGCAGCCAAGACTCGATCTACGAGCAGTACTTC. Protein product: CASSQDSIYEQYF.

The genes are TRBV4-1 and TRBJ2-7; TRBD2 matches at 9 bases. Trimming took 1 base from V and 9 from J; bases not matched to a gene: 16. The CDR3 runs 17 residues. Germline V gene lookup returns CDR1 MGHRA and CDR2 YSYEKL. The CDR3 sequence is CASSQAGTGREGTRQYF. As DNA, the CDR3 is TGCGCCAGCAGCCAAGCGGGAACTGGGCGGGAGGGTACTCGGCAGTACTTC.

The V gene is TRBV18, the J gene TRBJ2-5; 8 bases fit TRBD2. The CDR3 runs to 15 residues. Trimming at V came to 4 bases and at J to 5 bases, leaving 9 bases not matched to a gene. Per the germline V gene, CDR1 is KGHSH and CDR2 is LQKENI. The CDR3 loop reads CASSRAGRAPETQYF. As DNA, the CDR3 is TGTGCCAGCTCACGGGCCGGGAGGGCTCCCGAGACCCAGTACTTC.

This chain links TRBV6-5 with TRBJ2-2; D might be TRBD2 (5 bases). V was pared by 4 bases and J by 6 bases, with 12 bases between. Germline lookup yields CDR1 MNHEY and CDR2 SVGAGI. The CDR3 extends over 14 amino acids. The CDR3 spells CASSWSERAGELFF. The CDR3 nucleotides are TGTGCCAGCAGTTGGAGCGAGAGGGCCGGGGAGCTGTTTTTT.

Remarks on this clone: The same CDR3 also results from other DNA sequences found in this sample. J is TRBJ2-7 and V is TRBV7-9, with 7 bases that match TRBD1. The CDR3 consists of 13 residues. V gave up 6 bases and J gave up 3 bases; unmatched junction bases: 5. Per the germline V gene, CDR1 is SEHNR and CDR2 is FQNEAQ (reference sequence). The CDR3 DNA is TGTGCCAGCAGACCCGGGACAGACTACGAGCAGTACTTC. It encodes CASRPGTDYEQYF.

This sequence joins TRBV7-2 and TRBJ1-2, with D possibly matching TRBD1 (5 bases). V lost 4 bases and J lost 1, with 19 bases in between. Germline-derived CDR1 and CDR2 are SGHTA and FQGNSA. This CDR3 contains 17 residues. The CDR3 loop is CASSSLTVSFLNYGYTF. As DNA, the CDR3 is TGTGCCAGCAGCTCATTGACAGTCTCCTTCCTTAACTATGGCTACACCTTC.

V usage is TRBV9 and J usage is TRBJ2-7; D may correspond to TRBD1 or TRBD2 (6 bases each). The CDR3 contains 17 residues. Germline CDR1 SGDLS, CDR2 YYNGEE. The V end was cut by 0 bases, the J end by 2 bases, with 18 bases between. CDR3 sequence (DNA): TGTGCCAGCAGCGTAGACCGGGGGCGGGACCCAGCCTACGAGCAGTACTTC. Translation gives CASSVDRGRDPAYEQYF.